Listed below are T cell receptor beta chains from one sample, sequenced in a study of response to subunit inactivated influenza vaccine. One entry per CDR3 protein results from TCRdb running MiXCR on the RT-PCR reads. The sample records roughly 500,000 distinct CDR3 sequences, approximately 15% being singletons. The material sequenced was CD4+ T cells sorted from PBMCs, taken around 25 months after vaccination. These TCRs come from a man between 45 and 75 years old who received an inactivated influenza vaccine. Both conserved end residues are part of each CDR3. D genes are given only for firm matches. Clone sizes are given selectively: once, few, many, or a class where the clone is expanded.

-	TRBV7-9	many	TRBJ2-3	TGTGCCAGCACTTCCAACTTCAGGGCAGATACGCAGTATTTT	CASTSNFRADTQYF
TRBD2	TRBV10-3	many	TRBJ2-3	TGTGCCATCAGCCCAAATAGCGGGGGGAGCACAGATACGCAGTATTTT	CAISPNSGGSTDTQYF
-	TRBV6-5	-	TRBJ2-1	TGTGCCAGCAGTTACATTCCTACGAGCTCCTACAATGAGCAGTTCTTC	CASSYIPTSSYNEQFF
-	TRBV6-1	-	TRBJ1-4	TGTGCCAGCAGACCGGGCCTAGCGAATGAAAAACTGTTTTTT	CASRPGLANEKLFF
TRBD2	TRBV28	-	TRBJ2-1	TGTGCCAGCAGTACGAGACTAGCGGGAGGAGGGATCTACAATGAGCAGTTCTTC	CASSTRLAGGGIYNEQFF
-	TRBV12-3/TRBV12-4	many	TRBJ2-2	TGTGCCAGCAGTTTGTCGGGGGACACCGGGGAGCTGTTTTTT	CASSLSGDTGELFF
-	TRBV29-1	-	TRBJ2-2	TGCAGCGCAGGCTTCACCACCGGGGAGCTGTTTTTT	CSAGFTTGELFF
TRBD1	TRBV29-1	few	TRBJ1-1	TGCAGCGTTGTTGACAGGGGCACTGAAGCTTTCTTT	CSVVDRGTEAFF
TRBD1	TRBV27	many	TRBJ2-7	TGTGCCATTAAAACGACAGGGGGCTCCTACGAGCAGTACTTC	CAIKTTGGSYEQYF
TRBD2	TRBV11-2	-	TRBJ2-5	TGTGCCAGCAGCGGGACTAGCGGAAAGACCCAGTACTTC	CASSGTSGKTQYF
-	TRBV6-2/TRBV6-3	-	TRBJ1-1	TGTGCCAGCAGTTACGCCCGGGGGCGGAACACTGAAGCTTTCTTT	CASSYARGRNTEAFF
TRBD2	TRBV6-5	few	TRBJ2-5	TGTGCCAGCAGTTACACTAGCGGGGGATCCCAAGAGACCCAGTACTTC	CASSYTSGGSQETQYF
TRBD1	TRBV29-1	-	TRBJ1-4	TGCAGGGACAGGGTTCGAGAAGGGGAAAAACTGTTTTTT	CRDRVREGEKLFF
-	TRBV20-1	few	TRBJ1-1	TGCAGTGCTGCAGGGAGGGGGGGGCGGAACACTGAAGCTTTCTTT	CSAAGRGGRNTEAFF
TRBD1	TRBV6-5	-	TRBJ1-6	TGTGCCAGCAGTTACTCGGGACAGAGTAATTCACCCCTCCACTTT	CASSYSGQSNSPLHF
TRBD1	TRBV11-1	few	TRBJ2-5	TGTGCCAGCAGCACGGGACAGTGGGAGACCCAGTACTTC	CASSTGQWETQYF
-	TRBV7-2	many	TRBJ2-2	TGTGCCAGCAGCTTATACACCGGGGAGCTGTTTTTT	CASSLYTGELFF
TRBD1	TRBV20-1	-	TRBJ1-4	TGCAGTGCTAGAACTATCCCCCCGGGACAGTTAAATGAAAAACTGTTTTTT	CSARTIPPGQLNEKLFF
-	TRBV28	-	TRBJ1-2	TGTGCCAGCAGTCGATTGGGGGCTAACTATGGCTACACCTTC	CASSRLGANYGYTF
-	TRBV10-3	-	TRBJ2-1	TGTGCCATCAGTGAGTCGGCAGTTTACAATGAGCAGTTCTTC	CAISESAVYNEQFF
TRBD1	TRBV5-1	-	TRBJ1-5	TGCGCCAGCAGCTTGTTTCCAGGGGGCGGCAATCAGCCCCAGCATTTT	CASSLFPGGGNQPQHF
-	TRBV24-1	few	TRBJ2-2	TGTGCCACCAGTGATTTTCCGAACACCGGGGAGCTGTTTTTT	CATSDFPNTGELFF
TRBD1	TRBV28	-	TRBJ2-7	TGTGCCAGCAGTGCACCGGGACAGGGCTACGAGCAGTACTTC	CASSAPGQGYEQYF
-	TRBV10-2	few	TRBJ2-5	TGCGCCAGCAGTGAGCCTAGCGTCCAAGAGACCCAGTACTTC	CASSEPSVQETQYF
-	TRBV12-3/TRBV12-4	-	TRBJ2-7	TGTGCCCACGGTCACGAGCAGTACTTC	CAHGHEQYF